These 21 T cell receptor beta chains were all obtained from the same sample, sequenced in a study of CD8+CD57+ T cells in acquired aplastic anemia. Both TCR beta VDJ combination and CDR3 sequence profiling were carried out. Genomic DNA was the template for this profiling. TCRdb re-derived calls from the reads in MiXCR, one entry per CDR3 protein. The table has some 130,000 distinct CDR3 sequences, less than 45% seen once. Source material: sorted CD4+, CD8+, or CD8+CD57+ T cells (not recorded which) from PBMCs. These receptors originate from a human donor in good health, serving as a control.

This clonotype was observed at least ten times. The V gene is TRBV10-2, the J gene TRBJ1-1; 10 nucleotides line up with TRBD1. The germline V gene has CDR1 WSHSY and CDR2 SAAADI. V gave up 2 bases and J gave up 10 bases; unmatched junction bases: 1. This CDR3 comprises 12 residues. CDR3 sequence (DNA): TGCGCCAGCAGTGAGGGACAGGGGGGAGCTTTCTTT. This translates into CASSEGQGGAFF.

This clonotype was observed at least ten times. CDR3 sequence (DNA): TGCAGTGCTGCCCGGACGGGCAGAGCCTACAATGAGCAGTTCTTC. Amino acid sequence: CSAARTGRAYNEQFF. V is TRBV20-1 and J is TRBJ2-1; D call uncertain. V was cut by 5 bases and J by 2 bases, with 16 bases left in between. Germline CDR1 reads DFQATT; CDR2 reads SNEGSKA (reference sequence). CDR3 length equals 15 residues.

This clonotype was seen only a few times. The chain couples TRBV6-2 or TRBV6-3 to TRBJ1-5, with TRBD1 matching 9 bases. Germline lookup yields CDR1 MNHEY and CDR2 SVGEGT. The CDR3 spans 18 residues. With 4 bases clipped from V and 2 bases from J, the junction kept 12 bases outside the gene matches. The CDR3: CASSFGQGRAIGNQPQHF. The DNA for the CDR3 is TGTGCCAGCAGTTTCGGACAGGGGCGCGCGATTGGCAATCAGCCCCAGCATTTT.

This clonotype was counted at least ten times. V usage is TRBV5-1 and J usage is TRBJ1-1, with no clear D. The CDR3 consists of 15 residues. CDR1 SGHRS and CDR2 YFSETQ come from the germline V gene. With 0 bases removed from V and 0 bases from J, the gap between germline ends came to 9 bases. The CDR3 DNA is TGCGCCAGCAGCTTGGCCGGCGGGGTGAACACTGAAGCTTTCTTT. It specifies CASSLAGGVNTEAFF.

This clonotype was observed at least ten times. The chain combines TRBV25-1 with TRBJ1-2, with D possibly TRBD1 on 5 matching bases. The CDR3 is made up of 13 amino acids. Germline loops: CDR1 MGHDK, CDR2 SYGVNS. V lost 5 bases to trimming and J lost 7 bases, with 14 bases between them. DNA of the CDR3: TGTGCCAGCAGTAGGGAAGGGGTTTTTGGCTACACCTTC. Protein: CASSREGVFGYTF.

V usage is TRBV5-5 and J usage is TRBJ1-2; D is ambiguous. V lost 3 bases and J lost 5, with 14 bases in between. This CDR3 has 14 amino acids. Germline V gives CDR1 SGHKS, CDR2 YYEKEE (reference sequence). This chain's CDR3 is CASSSSWDDYGYTF. CDR3 DNA sequence: TGTGCCAGCAGCTCCTCGTGGGATGATTATGGCTACACCTTC.

This clonotype was found a few times. V usage is TRBV5-1 and J usage is TRBJ2-2; TRBD2 agrees at 7 bases. This CDR3 is built from 15 residues. Germline V lookup: CDR1 SGHRS, CDR2 YFSETQ. V shed 3 bases, J shed 2 bases, and the junction held 4 bases outside the gene matches. The CDR3 loop reads CASSSGRPNTGELFF. CDR3 sequence (DNA): TGCGCCAGCAGCTCCGGGAGGCCCAACACCGGGGAGCTGTTTTTT.

J is TRBJ2-3 and V is TRBV19; D gene unclear. Trimming removed 5 bases from V and 0 bases from J, with 15 bases in between. CDR1 is LNHDA and CDR2 is SQIVND in the germline V gene (reference sequence). The CDR3 totals 16 residues. CDR3 in amino acids: CASSGSGSTSTDTQYF. In nucleotides, the CDR3 is TGTGCCAGTAGTGGGTCGGGCAGTACTAGCACAGATACGCAGTATTTT.

There are many counts of this clonotype. The CDR3 DNA follows: TGTGCCAGCAGCTTAAAACAGGGTATTGAAGCTTTCTTT. As protein: CASSLKQGIEAFF. The chain is built from TRBV11-3 and TRBJ1-1; the D gene is possibly TRBD1 (6 bases). Germline V lookup: CDR1 SGHNT, CDR2 YENEEA. Trimming removed 2 bases from V and 7 bases from J, with 11 bases in between. The CDR3 has 13 amino acids.

This chain links TRBV19 with TRBJ1-5; tentatively, D is TRBD1 (5 bases). With 7 bases removed from V and 7 bases from J, the gap between germline ends came to 11 bases. Germline V CDR1 and CDR2: LNHDA, SQIVND (reference sequence). The CDR3 runs to 12 residues. CDR3 residues: CASNQGDQPQHF. CDR3 DNA: TGTGCCAGTAACCAGGGCGACCAGCCCCAGCATTTT.

This rearrangement joins TRBV2 to TRBJ2-5; 15 bases fit TRBD2. The CDR3 loop spans 16 amino acids. V was pared by 7 bases and J by 3 bases, with 6 bases of the junction left unmatched. Germline lookup yields CDR1 SNHLY and CDR2 FYNNEI. CDR3 region: CASTNGLAGGKETQYF. CDR3 DNA: TGTGCCAGCACTAATGGACTAGCGGGGGGGAAAGAGACCCAGTACTTC.

This clonotype was detected many times. V usage is TRBV6-1 and J usage is TRBJ2-7; TRBD1 matches 9 bases. The germline V gene encodes CDR1 MNHNS and CDR2 SASEGT. The CDR3 runs to 14 residues. Trimming cost V 6 bases and J 4 bases; bases outside gene matches: 7. CDR3 residues: CASRTGTGTYEQYF. Here the CDR3 DNA reads TGTGCCAGCAGAACCGGGACAGGGACATACGAGCAGTACTTC.

This rearrangement joins TRBV10-3 to TRBJ2-3; 8 bases fit TRBD1. This CDR3 is built from 17 residues. CDR1 and CDR2 from the germline V gene are ENHRY and SYGVKD. The trim removed 4 bases at V and 0 bases at J, leaving 9 bases unmatched. Here the CDR3 DNA reads TGTGCCATCAGTGCAGTGTGGGGGACAGGTAGCACAGATACGCAGTATTTT. The encoded protein is CAISAVWGTGSTDTQYF.

This clonotype was observed at least ten times. The chain is built from TRBV20-1 and TRBJ2-2; unclear D gene. Germline assignment: CDR1 DFQATT and CDR2 SNEGSKA (reference sequence). The ends were cut back, 5 bases at V and 6 bases at J, with 13 bases in the middle. The CDR3 covers 13 residues. The DNA of the CDR3 is TGCAGTGCTTTGGCTTCGACGGCCGGGGAGCTGTTTTTT. It is translated as CSALASTAGELFF.

This clonotype came up once. The chain has TRBV12-3 or TRBV12-4 and TRBJ2-7; D gene unclear. CDR3 length: 13 residues. Trimming removed 1 base from V and 3 bases from J, with 7 bases in between. The CDR3 nucleotides are TGTGCCAGCAGTTTAGGGCAGCACTACGAGCAGTACTTC. This encodes CASSLGQHYEQYF.

This clonotype was seen at least ten times. The chain joins TRBV9 to TRBJ1-1; maybe TRBD1 (5 bases). This CDR3 is built from 15 residues. Germline CDR1 is SGDLS and CDR2 is YYNGEE. V dropped 4 bases and J dropped 4 bases, with 17 bases sitting between them. The CDR3 bases are TGTGCCAGCAGCTCAGGGACCGATCCTGGCACTGAAGCTTTCTTT. Translation: CASSSGTDPGTEAFF.

The chain couples TRBV10-3 to TRBJ1-2, with D maybe TRBD1 (6 bases). The V end was cut by 4 bases, the J end by 5 bases, with 11 bases between. CDR1 ENHRY and CDR2 SYGVKD come from the germline V gene. This CDR3 comprises 13 residues. The CDR3 here is CAISGTEGYGYTF. The CDR3 DNA sequence: TGTGCCATCAGTGGGACAGAAGGATATGGCTACACCTTC.

This chain joins TRBV24-1 and TRBJ1-3; D is unresolved. This CDR3 comprises 13 residues. V dropped 5 bases and J dropped 0 bases, with 4 bases sitting between them. Germline V gene data show CDR1 as KGHDR and CDR2 as SFDVKD. CDR3 sequence (DNA): TGTGCCACCAGTGCTCACTCTGGAAACACCATATATTTT. It translates to CATSAHSGNTIYF.

This chain connects TRBV29-1 to TRBJ1-2; D not certain. Trimming took off 4 bases at V and 3 bases at J, with 15 bases between the two ends. This CDR3 region has 14 residues. Germline lookup yields CDR1 SQVTM and CDR2 ANQGSEA. CDR3 bases: TGCAGCGTTGTAGAGGTACACCAGGACTATGGCTACACCTTC. This sequence encodes CSVVEVHQDYGYTF.

This clonotype came up many times. The V gene is TRBV5-4, the J gene TRBJ2-7; D is possibly TRBD2 (6 bases). Germline V gives CDR1 SGHNT, CDR2 YYREEE (reference sequence). The V end lost 4 bases, the J end lost 1 base, and 9 bases lay between the germline ends. This CDR3 contains 13 residues. The CDR3 sequence: CASSPGASYEQYF. CDR3 nucleotide sequence: TGTGCCAGCAGCCCGGGAGCATCCTACGAGCAGTACTTC. Looking up the rest from reference TRBV5-4 and TRBJ2-7 gives the full variable domain: ETGVTQSPTHLIKTRGQQVTLRCSSQSGHNTVSWYQQALGQGPQFIFQYYREEENGRGNFPPRFSGLQFPNYSSELNVNALELDDSALYLCASSPGASYEQYFGPGTRLTVT.

The gene calls are TRBV25-1 and TRBJ1-2, with 9 bases lining up with TRBD1. Germline loops: CDR1 MGHDK, CDR2 SYGVNS. CDR3 length: 15 amino acids. V lost 6 bases, J lost 3 bases, and 8 bases stayed unmatched. In DNA form, the CDR3 reads TGTGCCAGCAGCTTAGGGGACAGGGTTGACTATGGCTACACCTTC. It yields the protein CASSLGDRVDYGYTF.